The present entry profiles one TCR beta chain with its context. As processed by the authors: Reference gene primer amplification gave estimated nucleated cell counts. This table comes from immunoSEQ multiplex PCR, and its TCRdb copy is limited to in-frame clones, with some not included. The V and J calls and clone size come from that table; D and trimming were worked out from the DNA. The repertoire holds fewer than 500,000 clones, roughly 85% seen once, with 1.4% in the top ten. V dropped 4 bases and J dropped 2 bases, with 12 bases sitting between them. Germline V CDR1 and CDR2: SGHRS, YFSETQ. CDR3 size: 14 residues. This entry comes from a study of blood T cell repertoires in COVID-19.

The rearrangement uses TRBV5-1 and TRBJ1-2, with D unresolved. The sample was peripheral blood. This clonotype was sampled from a woman in her thirties with active or convalescent COVID-19. CDR3 sequence reads: CASSNSTPNYGYTF. CDR3 coding DNA: TGCGCCAGCAGCAACTCCACCCCGAACTATGGCTACACCTTC.